This T cell receptor beta chain stems from a study of blood T cell repertoires in COVID-19. Study context: Samples came from the United States, Italy and Spain, spanning acute and convalescent COVID-19. The analysed material was cDNA or gDNA that came from T cells, B-cell-depleted T cells, or PBMCs.

Looked up from germline, CDR1 is MNHEY and CDR2 is SVGEGT. The V end lost 5 bases, the J end lost 6 bases, and 13 bases lay between the germline ends. The CDR3 is 14 amino acids. Profiled with immunoSEQ multiplex PCR; TCRdb holds only in-frame clones, not every one. The repertoire holds about 100,000 clones, with roughly 90% as singletons. The TCR originated in a man older than 75 with acute or convalescent COVID-19. V and J are TRBV6-2 or TRBV6-3 and TRBJ2-2, with D perhaps matching TRBD2 (6 bases). The sample taken for sequencing was peripheral blood. In DNA, the CDR3 is TGTGCCAGCAGTCCGACCTGGGAGGCCGGGGAGCTGTTTTTT. It yields the protein CASSPTWEAGELFF.